This T cell receptor (beta chain) comes out of a study of blood T cells in healthy people across ages. Study overall: Per every two T cells, about one barcoded beta molecule was captured by template switching. Regarding the study as a whole: Whereas aged donors had fewer naive CD4+ cells, long-lived donors had more of them and higher diversity.

With regard to this clonotype: Its antigen is not known.

The CDR3 loop spans 14 amino acids. Between the trimmed V and J ends, which lost 5 bases and 8 bases, there was a span of 16 bases. The germline V gene encodes CDR1 LGHDT and CDR2 YNNKEL (reference sequence). For the second PCR, which ran for 7 to 11 cycles, a sample-barcoded 5' primer and a J-beta primer mix were used. All cDNA molecules were each tagged by a template-switch adaptor with 12 random nucleotides. Each CDR3 protein is one row after TCRdb ran MiXCR on the 5' RACE reads. The sample has approximately 680,000 distinct CDR3 sequences, about 30% seen once. Researchers report isolating at least 6 million PBMCs per sample.

J is TRBJ2-1 and V is TRBV3-1, with D hard to call. This receptor was taken from a woman of 80 years or more in good health. The sequencing sample was made of blood. The CDR3 spells CASSTRHSWDEQFF. The CDR3 DNA is TGTGCCAGCAGCACCCGGCATAGCTGGGATGAGCAGTTCTTC.